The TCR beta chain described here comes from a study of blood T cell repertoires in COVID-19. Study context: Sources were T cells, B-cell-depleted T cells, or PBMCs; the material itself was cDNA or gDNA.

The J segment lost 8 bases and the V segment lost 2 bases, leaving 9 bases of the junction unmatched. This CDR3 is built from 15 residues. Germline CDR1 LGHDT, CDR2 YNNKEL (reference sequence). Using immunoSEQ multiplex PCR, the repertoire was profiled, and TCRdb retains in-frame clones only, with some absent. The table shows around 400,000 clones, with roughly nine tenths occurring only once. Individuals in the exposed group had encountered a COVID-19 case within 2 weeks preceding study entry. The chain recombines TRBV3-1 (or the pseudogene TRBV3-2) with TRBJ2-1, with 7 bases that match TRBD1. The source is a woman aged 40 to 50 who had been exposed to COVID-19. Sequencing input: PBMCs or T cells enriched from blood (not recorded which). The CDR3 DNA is TGTGCCAGCAGCCAATTAGTCAGGGGGAACCATGAGCAGTTCTTC. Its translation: CASSQLVRGNHEQFF.